This T cell receptor (beta chain) was identified in a study of blood T cell repertoires in COVID-19. The wider study: The samples span acute and convalescent COVID-19 from the United States, Italy and Spain. The analysed material was cDNA or gDNA that came from T cells, B-cell-depleted T cells, or PBMCs.

The CDR3 runs 13 residues. V was pared by 1 base and J by 2 bases, with 5 bases between. Germline CDR1 reads LNHDA; CDR2 reads SQIVND (reference sequence). The age range of participants was 18 to 89 years, with residence in about two dozen US areas. Recovered status in Cohort 3 required two negative PCRs, clearance, or symptom resolution. Produced via immunoSEQ multiplex PCR; TCRdb's table is partial and in-frame only. The table includes 400,000 to 450,000 clones, about 90% detected once. The rearrangement joins TRBV19 to TRBJ1-1; no firm D call. This sequence originates from a young man who had recovered from COVID-19. Sequencing was performed on PBMCs or T cells enriched from blood (not recorded which). The CDR3 coding sequence is TGTGCCAGTAGTATAGTCCCAAACACTGAAGCTTTCTTT. It encodes CASSIVPNTEAFF. Looking up the rest from reference TRBV19 and TRBJ1-1 gives the full variable domain: DGGITQSPKYLFRKEGQNVTLSCEQNLNHDAMYWYRQDPGQGLRLIYYSQIVNDFQKGDIAEGYSVSREKKESFPLTVTSAQKNPTAFYLCASSIVPNTEAFFGQGTRLTVV.